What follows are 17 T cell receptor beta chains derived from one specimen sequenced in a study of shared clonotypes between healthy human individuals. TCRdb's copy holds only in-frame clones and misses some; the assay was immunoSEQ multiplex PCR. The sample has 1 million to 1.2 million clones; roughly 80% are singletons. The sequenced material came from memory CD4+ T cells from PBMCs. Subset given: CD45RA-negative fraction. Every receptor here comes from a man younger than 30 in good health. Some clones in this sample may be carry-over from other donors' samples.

Written as DNA, the CDR3 is TGTGCCAGCAGTTACTCCAATCGTCGGGGCACTGAAGCTTTCTTT. The encoded protein is CASSYSNRRGTEAFF. The chain employs TRBV6-6 and TRBJ1-1; D is uncertain. The germline V gene has CDR1 MNHNY and CDR2 SVGAGI (reference sequence). V was clipped by 0 bases and J by 4 bases, with 12 bases between them. There are 15 residues in the CDR3.

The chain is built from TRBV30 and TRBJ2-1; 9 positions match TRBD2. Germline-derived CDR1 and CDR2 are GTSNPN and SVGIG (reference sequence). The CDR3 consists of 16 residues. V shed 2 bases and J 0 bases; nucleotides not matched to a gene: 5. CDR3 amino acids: CAWSLSGGSSYNEQFF. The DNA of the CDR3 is TGTGCCTGGAGTCTTAGCGGGGGTAGCTCCTACAATGAGCAGTTCTTC.

For the CDR3, the DNA is TGTGCCAGCAGCTCCGGGACTCTCCCGGGGGCCCAGTACTTC. Its protein product is CASSSGTLPGAQYF. This chain uses TRBV7-8 with TRBJ2-5; D possibly corresponds to TRBD2 (6 bases). The V end lost 4 bases, the J end lost 9 bases, and 18 bases lay between the germline ends. Germline values: CDR1 SGHVS, CDR2 FQNEAQ. The CDR3 loop spans 14 amino acids.

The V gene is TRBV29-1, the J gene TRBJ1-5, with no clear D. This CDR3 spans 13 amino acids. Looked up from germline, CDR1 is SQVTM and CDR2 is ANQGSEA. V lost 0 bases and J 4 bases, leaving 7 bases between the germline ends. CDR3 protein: CSVEEQPNQPQHF. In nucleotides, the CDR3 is TGCAGCGTTGAAGAACAGCCTAATCAGCCCCAGCATTTT.

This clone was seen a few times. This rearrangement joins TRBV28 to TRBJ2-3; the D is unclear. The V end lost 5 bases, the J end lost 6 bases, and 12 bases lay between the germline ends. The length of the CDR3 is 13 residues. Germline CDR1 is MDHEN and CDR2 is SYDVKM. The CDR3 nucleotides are TGTGCCAGCAGTGCTCAACAGTACGATACGCAGTATTTT. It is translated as CASSAQQYDTQYF.

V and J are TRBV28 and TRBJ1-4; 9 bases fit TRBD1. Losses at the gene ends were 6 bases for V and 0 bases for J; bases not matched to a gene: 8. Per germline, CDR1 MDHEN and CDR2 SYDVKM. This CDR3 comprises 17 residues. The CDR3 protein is CASSGDRVGATNEKLFF. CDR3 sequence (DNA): TGTGCCAGCAGCGGGGACAGGGTCGGTGCAACTAATGAAAAACTGTTTTTT.

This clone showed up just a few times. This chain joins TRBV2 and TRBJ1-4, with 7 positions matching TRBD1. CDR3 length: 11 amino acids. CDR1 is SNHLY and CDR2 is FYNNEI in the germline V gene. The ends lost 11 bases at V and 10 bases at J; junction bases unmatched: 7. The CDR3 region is CAGDREAKLFF. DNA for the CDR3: TGTGCCGGCGACAGGGAGGCAAAACTGTTTTTT.

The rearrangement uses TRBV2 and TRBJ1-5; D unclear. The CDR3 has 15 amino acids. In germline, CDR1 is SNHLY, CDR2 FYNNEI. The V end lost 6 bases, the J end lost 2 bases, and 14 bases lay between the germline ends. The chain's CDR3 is CASRARSTGNQPQHF. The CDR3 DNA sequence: TGTGCCAGCAGGGCGCGCTCCACGGGCAATCAGCCCCAGCATTTT.

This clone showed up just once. This CDR3 is CASSQGAEQPQHF. DNA for the CDR3: TGTGCCAGCAGCCAGGGGGCTGAGCAGCCCCAGCATTTT. This chain uses TRBV13 with TRBJ1-5; 8 bases are shared with TRBD1. J was trimmed by 7 bases and V by 5 bases; bases with no gene match: 4. The length of the CDR3 is 13 residues. From germline, CDR1 is PRHDT and CDR2 FYEKMQ (reference sequence).

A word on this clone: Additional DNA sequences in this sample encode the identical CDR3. CDR3 bases: TGCAGCGTTGTCGATCCCTACACGCCGGGAGGCCCGAATGAGCAGTTCTTC. The encoded protein is CSVVDPYTPGGPNEQFF. V is TRBV29-1 and J is TRBJ2-1; 7 nucleotides agree with TRBD2. CDR1 is SQVTM, CDR2 ANQGSEA, per germline. The CDR3 spans 17 residues. After removal of 4 bases from V and 7 bases from J, the junction contained 19 bases not matched to a gene.

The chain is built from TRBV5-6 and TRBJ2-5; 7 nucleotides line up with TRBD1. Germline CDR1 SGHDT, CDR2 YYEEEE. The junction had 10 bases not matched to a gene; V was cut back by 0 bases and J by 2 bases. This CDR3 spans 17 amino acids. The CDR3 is CASSLDLGGRVQETQYF. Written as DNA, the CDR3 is TGTGCCAGCAGCTTGGACCTAGGGGGCAGGGTACAAGAGACCCAGTACTTC.

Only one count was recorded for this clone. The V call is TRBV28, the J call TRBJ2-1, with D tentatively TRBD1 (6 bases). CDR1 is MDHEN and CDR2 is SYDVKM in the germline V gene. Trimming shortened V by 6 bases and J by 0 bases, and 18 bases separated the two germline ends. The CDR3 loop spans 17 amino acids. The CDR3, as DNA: TGTGCCAGCAGGACCCCTGGACAGTCAAGCTCCTACAATGAGCAGTTCTTC. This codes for CASRTPGQSSSYNEQFF.

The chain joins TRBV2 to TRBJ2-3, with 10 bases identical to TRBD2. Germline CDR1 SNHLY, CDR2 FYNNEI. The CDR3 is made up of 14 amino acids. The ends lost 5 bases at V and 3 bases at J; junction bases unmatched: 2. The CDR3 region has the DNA TGTGCCAGCAGTCTAGCGGGAGTAACAGATACGCAGTATTTT. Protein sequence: CASSLAGVTDTQYF.

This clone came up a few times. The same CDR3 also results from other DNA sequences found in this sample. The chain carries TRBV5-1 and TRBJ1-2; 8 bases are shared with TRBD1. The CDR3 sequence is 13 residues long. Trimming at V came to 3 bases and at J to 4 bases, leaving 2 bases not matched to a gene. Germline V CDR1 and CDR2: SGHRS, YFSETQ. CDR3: CASSSDRVYGYTF. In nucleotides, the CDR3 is TGCGCCAGCAGCTCGGACAGGGTCTATGGCTACACCTTC.

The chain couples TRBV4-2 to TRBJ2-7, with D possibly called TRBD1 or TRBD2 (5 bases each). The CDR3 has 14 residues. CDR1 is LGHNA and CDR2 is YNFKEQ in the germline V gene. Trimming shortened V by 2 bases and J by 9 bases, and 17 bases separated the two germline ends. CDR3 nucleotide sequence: TGTGCCAGCAGCCAATCGATCCGGGGCGAAGGGCAGTACTTC. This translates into CASSQSIRGEGQYF.

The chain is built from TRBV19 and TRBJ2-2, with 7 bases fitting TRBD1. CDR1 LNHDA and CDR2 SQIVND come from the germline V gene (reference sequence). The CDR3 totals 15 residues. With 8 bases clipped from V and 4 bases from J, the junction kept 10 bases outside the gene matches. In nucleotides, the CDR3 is TGTGCCAGTTCTCCGACAGGGCTGGGCACCGGGGAGCTGTTTTTT. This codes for CASSPTGLGTGELFF.

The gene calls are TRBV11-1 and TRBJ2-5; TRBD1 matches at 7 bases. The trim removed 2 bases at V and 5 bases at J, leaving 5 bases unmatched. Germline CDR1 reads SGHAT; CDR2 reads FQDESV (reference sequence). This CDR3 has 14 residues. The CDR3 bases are TGTGCCAGCAGCTTAACTAGAGGGGGCGAGACCCAGTACTTC. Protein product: CASSLTRGGETQYF.